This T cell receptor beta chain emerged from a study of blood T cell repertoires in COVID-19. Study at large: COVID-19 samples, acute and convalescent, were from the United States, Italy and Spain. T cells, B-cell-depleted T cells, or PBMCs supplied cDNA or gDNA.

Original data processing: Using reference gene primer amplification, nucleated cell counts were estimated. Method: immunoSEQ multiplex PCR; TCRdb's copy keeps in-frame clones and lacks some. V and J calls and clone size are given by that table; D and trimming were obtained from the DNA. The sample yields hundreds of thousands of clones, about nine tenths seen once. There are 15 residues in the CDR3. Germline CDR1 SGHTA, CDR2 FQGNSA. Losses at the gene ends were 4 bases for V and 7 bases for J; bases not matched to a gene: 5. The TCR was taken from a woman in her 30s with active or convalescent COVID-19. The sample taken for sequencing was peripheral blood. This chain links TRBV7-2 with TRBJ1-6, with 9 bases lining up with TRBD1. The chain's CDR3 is CASSSRTGANSPLHF. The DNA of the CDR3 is TGTGCCAGCAGCTCCAGGACAGGGGCGAATTCACCCCTCCACTTT. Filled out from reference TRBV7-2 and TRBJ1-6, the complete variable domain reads GAGVSQSPSNKVTEKGKDVELRCDPISGHTALYWYRQSLGQGLEFLIYFQGNSAPDKSGLPSDRFSAERTGGSVSTLTIQRTQQEDSAVYLCASSSRTGANSPLHFGNGTRLTVT.